A selection of T cell receptor beta chains follows, all from one sample in a study of T cell changes during pregnancy in multiple sclerosis. TCRdb's copy holds only in-frame clones and misses some; the assay was immunoSEQ multiplex PCR. The sample has around 57,000 clones; roughly nine tenths are singletons. The source material was peripheral blood, sampled in the first trimester of pregnancy. The receptors here all came from a female donor with multiple sclerosis, enrolled in a pregnancy study. CDR3s include the opening cysteine and the closing phenylalanine or tryptophan. Each record gives: D gene, J gene, clone size, V gene, CDR3 DNA, CDR3 protein. The D gene is left open where the match is weak. For some rows the clone size is stated as once, few or many, or as a class when expanded; others skip it.

D: NA; J: TRBJ2-5; size: NA; V: TRBV5-1; DNA: TGCGCCAGCAGCACTACAAAGATACACGGACAAGAGACCCAGTACTTC; CDR3: CASSTTKIHGQETQYF
D: NA; J: TRBJ2-3; size: few; V: TRBV19; DNA: TGTGCCAGTAGTATCCAGGATCTCTTCACAGATACGCAGTATTTT; CDR3: CASSIQDLFTDTQYF
D: NA; J: TRBJ1-1; size: NA; V: TRBV4-3; DNA: TGCGCCAGCAGCCAAGAGGTGCGGCTAACCACTGAAGCTTTCTTT; CDR3: CASSQEVRLTTEAFF
D: NA; J: TRBJ2-7; size: NA; V: TRBV9; DNA: TGTGCCAGCAGCGTTTCCCCGGTTGGTCCTTTTTACGAGCAGTACTTC; CDR3: CASSVSPVGPFYEQYF
D: NA; J: TRBJ1-2; size: NA; V: TRBV2; DNA: TGTGCCACGCCCTCGACAGGCTTCGGCTACACCTTC; CDR3: CATPSTGFGYTF
D: TRBD1; J: TRBJ2-7; size: NA; V: TRBV9; DNA: TGTGCCAGCAGCGGCCCCGGGACAGAGACCTACGAGCAGTACTTC; CDR3: CASSGPGTETYEQYF
D: TRBD1; J: TRBJ1-5; size: NA; V: TRBV19; DNA: TGTGCCAGTAGTACTGGACAGGGCGGCCGTCAGCCCCAGCATTTT; CDR3: CASSTGQGGRQPQHF
D: TRBD1; J: TRBJ1-2; size: NA; V: TRBV5-6; DNA: TGTGCCAGCAGCATTGGGGACAGGGGGATCTACACCTTC; CDR3: CASSIGDRGIYTF
D: TRBD1; J: TRBJ2-1; size: NA; V: TRBV6-1; DNA: TGTGCCAGCACTCCGGACAGGGGTATCAATGAGCAGTTCTTC; CDR3: CASTPDRGINEQFF
D: NA; J: TRBJ1-3; size: NA; V: TRBV18; DNA: TGTGCCAGCTCACCCCGGGGCTCTGGAAACACCATATATTTT; CDR3: CASSPRGSGNTIYF
D: TRBD1; J: TRBJ1-2; size: once; V: TRBV4-2; DNA: TGTGCCAGCAGCCCCGGGACAGGCTCGTTCAATCCAAGACCCAACTATGGCTACACCTTC; CDR3: CASSPGTGSFNPRPNYGYTF
D: NA; J: TRBJ1-2; size: NA; V: TRBV5-8; DNA: TGTGCCAGCAGCCCCTCTTCCTTC; CDR3: CASSPSSF
D: NA; J: TRBJ1-6; size: NA; V: TRBV21-1; DNA: TGTGCCAGCAGCAAAGTAGGGGTAGCCAATTCACCCCTCCACTTT; CDR3: CASSKVGVANSPLHF
D: NA; J: TRBJ2-3; size: NA; V: TRBV9; DNA: TGTGCCAGCAGCGTAGGGGGCAGGGGAGCAGATACGCAGTATTTT; CDR3: CASSVGGRGADTQYF
D: NA; J: TRBJ1-2; size: once; V: TRBV14; DNA: TGTGCCAGCAGCCAAGTTCCTCTGACAGAAAGCTATGGCTACACCTTC; CDR3: CASSQVPLTESYGYTF
D: NA; J: TRBJ1-4; size: NA; V: TRBV7-2; DNA: TGTGCCAGCAGCTTAAACGGAGGGCGGTCACTGTTTTTT; CDR3: CASSLNGGRSLFF
D: NA; J: TRBJ2-1; size: NA; V: TRBV6-1; DNA: TGTGCCAGCAAGGAGTACAATGAGCAGTTCTTC; CDR3: CASKEYNEQFF
D: TRBD2; J: TRBJ2-7; size: NA; V: TRBV6-6; DNA: TGTGCCAGCGCACTAGCGGGAGGCCCCGAGCAGTACTTC; CDR3: CASALAGGPEQYF
D: NA; J: TRBJ1-5; size: NA; V: TRBV6-5; DNA: TGTGCCAGCAGTTACTCGACTGACGGCGCTGGGCCCCAGCATTTT; CDR3: CASSYSTDGAGPQHF
D: NA; J: TRBJ2-5; size: NA; V: TRBV9; DNA: TGTGCCAGCAGCGTACGGGGGGCCCAAGAGACCCAGTACTTC; CDR3: CASSVRGAQETQYF
D: NA; J: TRBJ2-7; size: NA; V: TRBV5-1; DNA: TGCGCCAGCAGCTCCACGGACTTCTACGAGCAGTACTTC; CDR3: CASSSTDFYEQYF
D: TRBD1; J: TRBJ1-1; size: NA; V: TRBV20-1; DNA: TGCAGTGCGATCGACAGGGGACCTTTCTTT; CDR3: CSAIDRGPFF
D: TRBD1; J: TRBJ1-4; size: NA; V: TRBV28; DNA: TGTGCCAGCAGTTTCTCCACGACAGGGATGAATGAAAAACTGTTTTTT; CDR3: CASSFSTTGMNEKLFF
D: NA; J: TRBJ2-6; size: NA; V: TRBV5-1; DNA: TGCGCCAGCAGCCACTCTGGGGCCAACGTCCTGACTTTC; CDR3: CASSHSGANVLTF
D: TRBD1; J: TRBJ2-1; size: NA; V: TRBV7-9; DNA: TGTGCCAGCAGCTCCCGGGACAGGGGCCATGAGCAGTTCTTC; CDR3: CASSSRDRGHEQFF
D: TRBD1; J: TRBJ2-2; size: NA; V: TRBV5-8; DNA: TGTGCCAGCAGCTTTAACAGGGGAAACACCGGGGAGCTGTTTTTT; CDR3: CASSFNRGNTGELFF
D: NA; J: TRBJ2-5; size: NA; V: TRBV7-2; DNA: TGTGCCAGCAGCCCACAAGAGACCCAGTACTTC; CDR3: CASSPQETQYF
D: TRBD2; J: TRBJ2-3; size: NA; V: TRBV4-1; DNA: TGCGCCAGCAGCCAAGAGCTAGCGGGAGGGTTGGCAGATACGCAGTATTTT; CDR3: CASSQELAGGLADTQYF
D: NA; J: TRBJ2-2; size: NA; V: TRBV5-1; DNA: TGCGCCAGCAGCTTACAGGTTGGCGGGGAGCTGTTTTTT; CDR3: CASSLQVGGELFF
D: NA; J: TRBJ1-5; size: NA; V: TRBV7-9; DNA: TGTGCCAGCAGCCCCCACAATCAGCCCCAGCATTTT; CDR3: CASSPHNQPQHF
D: NA; J: TRBJ1-1; size: NA; V: TRBV5-1; DNA: TGCGCCAGCAGCCCCTACACTGAAGCTTTCTTT; CDR3: CASSPYTEAFF
D: TRBD1; J: TRBJ1-1; size: NA; V: TRBV10-3; DNA: TGTGCCATCAGTGTCGGATCGGGACAGGGAAACACTGAAGCTTTCTTT; CDR3: CAISVGSGQGNTEAFF
D: TRBD1; J: TRBJ1-4; size: NA; V: TRBV28; DNA: TGTGCCAGCAGTACCCAGGGGGCAGCTAATGAAAAACTGTTTTTT; CDR3: CASSTQGAANEKLFF
D: NA; J: TRBJ1-4; size: NA; V: TRBV6-5; DNA: TGTGCCAGCAGTTACGCAGGGCCCTCAACTAATGAAAAACTGTTTTTT; CDR3: CASSYAGPSTNEKLFF
D: NA; J: TRBJ2-7; size: NA; V: TRBV7-9; DNA: TGTGCCAGCAGCTCTACTGACAGACCTGACTCCTACGAGCAGTACTTC; CDR3: CASSSTDRPDSYEQYF
D: NA; J: TRBJ1-1; size: few; V: TRBV10-3; DNA: TGTGCCATCAGTGAGCAATCCGGGAACACTGAAGCTTTCTTT; CDR3: CAISEQSGNTEAFF
D: NA; J: TRBJ1-1; size: NA; V: TRBV30; DNA: TGTGCCTGGAGTCTTATGGGAGACACTGAAGCTTTCTTT; CDR3: CAWSLMGDTEAFF
D: TRBD2; J: TRBJ2-1; size: NA; V: TRBV19; DNA: TGTGCCAGTCTTAGCGGGACTAGCGGGTTCAATGAGCAGTTCTTC; CDR3: CASLSGTSGFNEQFF
D: TRBD1; J: TRBJ1-1; size: NA; V: TRBV5-6; DNA: TGTGCCAGCAGCTTGGTTAACACAGGGGAAGGGCGTTTGGCTTTCTTT; CDR3: CASSLVNTGEGRLAFF
D: TRBD1; J: TRBJ1-5; size: NA; V: TRBV6-1; DNA: TGTGCCAGTCGACAGGGTTTGGGCCCCGATCAGCCCCAGCATTTT; CDR3: CASRQGLGPDQPQHF
D: TRBD1; J: TRBJ2-1; size: NA; V: TRBV2; DNA: TGTGCCAGCAGACCCGGGACAGGGGTCCCTAACCAGTTCTTC; CDR3: CASRPGTGVPNQFF
D: NA; J: TRBJ1-1; size: NA; V: TRBV7-9; DNA: TGTGCCAGCAGCTTGCCAGGAAACACTGAAGCTTTCTTT; CDR3: CASSLPGNTEAFF
D: NA; J: TRBJ2-6; size: NA; V: TRBV19; DNA: TGTGCCAGTTTCCCGACAGGTTACTCTGGGGCCAACGTCCTGACTTTC; CDR3: CASFPTGYSGANVLTF
D: TRBD1; J: TRBJ1-2; size: NA; V: TRBV18; DNA: TGTGCCAGCTCTCAAGATATAGGGACAGCCACGACTTCGCTTTATGGCTACACCTTC; CDR3: CASSQDIGTATTSLYGYTF
D: NA; J: TRBJ2-5; size: NA; V: TRBV7-9; DNA: TGTGCCAGCAGCTTAAGGGGTGAAGAGACCCAGTACTTC; CDR3: CASSLRGEETQYF
D: TRBD2; J: TRBJ2-5; size: once; V: TRBV5-4; DNA: TGTGCCAGCAGCCCGACTAGCGGGGGGGCGGAGACCCAGTACTTC; CDR3: CASSPTSGGAETQYF
D: TRBD1; J: TRBJ2-7; size: NA; V: TRBV5-4; DNA: TGTGCCAGCAGCTTACAGGGGGCCAATTACGAACAGTACTTC; CDR3: CASSLQGANYEQYF
D: NA; J: TRBJ2-7; size: NA; V: TRBV5-6; DNA: TGTGCCAGCAGCTACCTGGGCAGGGACGAGCAGTACTTC; CDR3: CASSYLGRDEQYF
D: TRBD1; J: TRBJ1-5; size: NA; V: TRBV18; DNA: TGTGCCAGCTCACCAAGTGGGGACAGCTCCATGGGCAATCAGCCCCAGCATTTT; CDR3: CASSPSGDSSMGNQPQHF